One sample yielded the 21 T cell receptor beta chains listed below, sequenced in a study of CD8 T cells in Susac syndrome. Random hexamers were used to reverse transcribe roughly 0.45 to 1 ug of RNA. TCRdb re-derived calls from the immunoSEQ multiplex PCR reads in MiXCR, one entry per CDR3 protein. The sample holds some 260,000 distinct CDR3 sequences, around 83% seen once. The sample was CD8+ T cells from PBMCs. All receptors come from a human donor with multiple sclerosis.

The rearrangement joins TRBV12-3 or TRBV12-4 to TRBJ1-2; the match to TRBD1 covers 7 bases. The length of the CDR3 is 17 residues. V trimming: 2 bases; J trimming: 8 bases; junction bases outside the gene matches: 17. The CDR3 region is CASSLWGQKSGRGGYTF. The CDR3 DNA sequence: TGTGCCAGCAGTTTATGGGGACAGAAGAGCGGCAGAGGGGGCTACACCTTC.

The chain carries TRBV7-7 and TRBJ2-7, with D possibly being TRBD1 (5 bases). The CDR3 has 13 amino acids. Germline V gene data show CDR1 as SSHAT and CDR2 as FNYEAQ (reference sequence). The CDR3 DNA reads as TGTGCTGGCAGCTACAGGCTCTCCTACGAGCAGTACTTC. It translates to CAGSYRLSYEQYF.

This CDR3 is CASSLDGNSNQPQHF. The CDR3 DNA is TGTGCCAGCAGCTTAGATGGAAATAGCAATCAGCCCCAGCATTTT. The J gene is TRBJ1-5, the V gene TRBV11-2; D uncertain. Germline loops: CDR1 SGHAT, CDR2 FQNNGV. The CDR3 has 15 residues. Trimming stripped 0 bases from V and 0 bases from J, with 6 bases between.

This chain links TRBV27 with TRBJ2-1; possibly TRBD2 for D (7 bases). The germline CDR1 and CDR2 sequences are MNHEY and SMNVEV (reference sequence). The CDR3 loop spans 16 amino acids. V dropped 2 bases and J dropped 7 bases, with 18 bases sitting between them. CDR3 residues: CASSLSASGGRNEQFF. CDR3 nucleotides: TGTGCCAGCAGTTTAAGCGCTTCGGGGGGCAGGAATGAGCAGTTCTTC.

The chain uses TRBV25-1 and TRBJ1-1, with 8 bases aligning to TRBD1. This CDR3 region has 14 residues. Germline V gene sequence: CDR1 MGHDK, CDR2 SYGVNS. V trimming: 4 bases; J trimming: 1 base; junction bases outside the gene matches: 2. DNA for the CDR3: TGTGCCAGCAGTGGGACAGGGCGGAACACTGAAGCTTTCTTT. This codes for CASSGTGRNTEAFF. Together with reference TRBV25-1 and TRBJ1-1, the CDR3 gives the full variable domain: EADIYQTPRYLVIGTGKKITLECSQTMGHDKMYWYQQDPGMELHLIHYSYGVNSTEKGDLSSESTVSRIRTEHFPLTLESARPSHTSQYLCASSGTGRNTEAFFGQGTRLTVV.

J is TRBJ1-2 and V is TRBV23-1; TRBD1 might be the D (5 bases). Being an ORF, TRBV23-1 has a function that is uncertain. The CDR3 sequence is 17 residues long. V lost 6 bases, J lost 2 bases, and 22 bases lay in between. The DNA for the CDR3 is TGCGCCAGCAGCCACACGATTAAGACAGTCGTCAACTATGGCTACACCTTC. Translating it yields CASSHTIKTVVNYGYTF.

The chain employs TRBV13 and TRBJ2-1; 13 bases match TRBD2. Germline V CDR1 and CDR2: PRHDT, FYEKMQ (reference sequence). The V and J ends lost 5 bases and 4 bases, in that order; junction bases with no gene match: 5. The CDR3 spans 16 residues. Here the CDR3 DNA reads TGTGCCAGCAGCACGCGGACTAGCGGGAGATACAATGAGCAGTTCTTC. As protein: CASSTRTSGRYNEQFF.

The chain's CDR3 is CASSFSGGGDTQYF. Written as DNA, the CDR3 is TGTGCCAGCAGTTTTAGCGGGGGAGGGGATACGCAGTATTTT. The rearrangement joins TRBV28 to TRBJ2-3, with 9 bases fitting TRBD2. The CDR3 is 14 residues long. Losses at the gene ends were 3 bases for V and 6 bases for J; bases not matched to a gene: 4. The V gene's germline CDR1 is MDHEN and CDR2 SYDVKM.

The V gene is TRBV30, the J gene TRBJ2-7; no firm D call. The V end was cut by 5 bases, the J end by 3 bases, with 8 bases between. CDR1 and CDR2 (germline): GTSNPN, SVGIG (reference sequence). This CDR3 region has 11 residues. The CDR3 reads CAWGSRYEQYF. CDR3 nucleotide sequence: TGTGCCTGGGGGTCGCGCTACGAGCAGTACTTC. Full variable domain (rest looked up from reference TRBV30 and TRBJ2-7): SQTIHQWPATLVQPVGSPLSLECTVEGTSNPNLYWYRQAAGRGLQLLFYSVGIGQISSEVPQNLSASRPQDRQFILSSKKLLLSDSGFYLCAWGSRYEQYFGPGTRLTVT.

The rearrangement joins TRBV6-4 to TRBJ2-1, with 12 bases lining up with TRBD2. The CDR3 contains 15 residues. V shed 4 bases and J 9 bases; nucleotides not matched to a gene: 7. Looked up from germline, CDR1 is MRHNA and CDR2 is SNTAGT. The CDR3 nucleotides read TGTGCCAGCAGTGCCCGACTAGCGGGAGCCAGTGAGCAGTTCTTC. Translating it yields CASSARLAGASEQFF.

The chain links TRBV3-1 to TRBJ1-2; TRBD1 matches 9 bases. Trimming removed 7 bases from V and 6 bases from J; junction bases left unmatched: 9. This CDR3 has 14 residues. The germline CDR1 and CDR2 sequences are LGHDT and YNNKEL (reference sequence). CDR3 sequence (DNA): TGTGCCAGCACCCCAGAAGGGGACAGGGATGGCTACACCTTC. This codes for CASTPEGDRDGYTF. The full variable domain, with the rest looked up from reference TRBV3-1 and TRBJ1-2, is DTAVSQTPKYLVTQMGNDKSIKCEQNLGHDTMYWYKQDSKKFLKIMFSYNNKELIINETVPNRFSPKSPDKAHLNLHINSLELGDSAVYFCASTPEGDRDGYTFGSGTRLTVV.

This sequence joins TRBV13 and TRBJ2-7; unclear D gene. V was cut by 3 bases and J by 5 bases, with 11 bases left in between. This CDR3 is 13 amino acids long. CDR1 is PRHDT, CDR2 FYEKMQ, per germline (reference sequence). CDR3 loop: CASSLMGRHEQYF. The CDR3 nucleotides are TGTGCCAGCAGCTTGATGGGCCGGCACGAGCAGTACTTC.

This chain links TRBV11-2 with TRBJ2-7, with 7 bases identical to TRBD1. In germline, CDR1 is SGHAT, CDR2 FQNNGV. Trimming at V came to 3 bases and at J to 0 bases, leaving 8 bases not matched to a gene. The CDR3 runs to 16 residues. In DNA form, the CDR3 reads TGTGCCAGCAGCTTCGAGGGGGCAGTAAGCTCCTACGAGCAGTACTTC. It translates to CASSFEGAVSSYEQYF.

The rearrangement links TRBV6-5 to TRBJ2-1; D may be TRBD2 (6 bases). CDR1 is MNHEY and CDR2 is SVGAGI in the germline V gene. The CDR3 runs to 13 residues. Trimming removed 10 bases from V and 7 bases from J, with 17 bases in between. CDR3 DNA: TGTGCCACGCCCTTAGCCGGGAGAAATGAGCAGTTCTTC. Its translation: CATPLAGRNEQFF.

The chain couples TRBV29-1 to TRBJ1-3, with a tentative D call TRBD1 (5 bases). Germline V CDR1 and CDR2: SQVTM, ANQGSEA. The CDR3 covers 12 residues. The V gene lost 0 bases and the J gene lost 8 bases, with 8 bases spanning the gap. The CDR3 DNA is TGCAGCGTTGAAGATCAGGGTTACACCATATATTTT. This sequence encodes CSVEDQGYTIYF.

This chain links TRBV12-3 or TRBV12-4 with TRBJ2-2; possible D gene TRBD2, 5 bases. The CDR3 consists of 11 residues. V was cut by 9 bases and J by 7 bases, with 9 bases left in between. CDR3 protein: CARIEGGELFF. The CDR3 DNA sequence: TGTGCCAGGATAGAGGGCGGGGAGCTGTTTTTT.

This clonotype was recorded only once. V gene TRBV28 combines with J gene TRBJ2-1; TRBD2 aligns across 10 bases. CDR1 MDHEN and CDR2 SYDVKM come from the germline V gene. Unmatched junction bases numbered 8, after V lost 6 bases and J lost 9 bases. CDR3 length: 14 amino acids. The CDR3 nucleotides are TGTGCCAGCAGAACCTCTAGCGGGAGTAGTGAGCAGTTCTTC. Translation gives CASRTSSGSSEQFF.

The V call is TRBV6-1, the J call TRBJ1-1, with D uncertain. Germline CDR1 and CDR2: MNHNS and SASEGT. V shed 4 bases and J shed 7 bases, with 7 bases lying between them. The length of the CDR3 is 11 residues. CDR3 DNA: TGTGCCAGCAGTGCCGCCCTTGAAGCTTTCTTT. Translated: CASSAALEAFF.

This clonotype has more than one count but fewer than ten. V gene TRBV2 combines with J gene TRBJ1-2; 7 nucleotides align to TRBD1. Germline V CDR1 and CDR2: SNHLY, FYNNEI. Losses at the gene ends were 8 bases for V and 4 bases for J; bases not matched to a gene: 13. CDR3 length: 15 residues. CDR3: CASPNRGLVSYGYTF. Written as DNA, the CDR3 is TGTGCCAGCCCGAACAGGGGCCTAGTGTCCTATGGCTACACCTTC.

The chain has TRBV5-5 and TRBJ2-1; 12 bases match TRBD2. Germline V gene data show CDR1 as SGHKS and CDR2 as YYEKEE (reference sequence). This CDR3 region has 15 residues. After removal of 0 bases from V and 9 bases from J, the junction contained 4 bases not matched to a gene. Here the CDR3 DNA reads TGTGCCAGCAGCTTGGGACTAGCGGGAGAGGGTGAGCAGTTCTTC. Translation gives CASSLGLAGEGEQFF.

The rearrangement joins TRBV5-1 to TRBJ2-2; 7 positions match TRBD1. CDR1 and CDR2 (germline): SGHRS, YFSETQ. The trim removed 3 bases at V and 4 bases at J, leaving 12 bases unmatched. The CDR3 is 17 residues long. The CDR3 region is CASSSWQRGRVTGELFF. The CDR3 DNA follows: TGCGCCAGCAGCTCCTGGCAGAGGGGGCGCGTCACCGGGGAGCTGTTTTTT.